The following is a T cell receptor beta chain sequence with its context. Germline V lookup: CDR1 DFQATT, CDR2 SNEGSKA (reference sequence). V lost 7 bases, J lost 5 bases, and 8 bases lay in between. The CDR3 has 11 amino acids. The data were obtained in a study of blood T cell repertoires in COVID-19. The wider study: Some COVID-19 samples were acute and others convalescent; all came from the United States, Italy and Spain. From T cells, B-cell-depleted T cells, or PBMCs came the material, which was cDNA or gDNA.

In the original analysis: How many nucleated cells were present was estimated from reference gene primer amplification. Libraries were prepared by immunoSEQ multiplex PCR; TCRdb keeps only in-frame clonotypes and omits some of them. The V and J calls and clone size come from that table; D and trimming were worked out from the DNA. The data hold a few hundred thousand clones, with 65% to 90% observed a single time. Seattle's enrolled individuals joined amid active infection and were then monitored longitudinally. This chain links TRBV20-1 with TRBJ1-4; D not resolved. This sequence was found in a woman aged 65 to 85 with COVID-19, enrolled during active disease. Sequencing input: peripheral blood. CDR3 sequence (DNA): TGCAGTGTATCCCGGAATGAAAAACTGTTTTTT. Its protein product is CSVSRNEKLFF.